The 26 T cell receptor beta chains below were found in one sample sequenced in a study of shared clonotypes between healthy human individuals. Sequencing was performed with immunoSEQ multiplex PCR; in TCRdb, only in-frame clones are kept and a portion is missing. The sample has about 700,000 clones, roughly 70% seen once. Sequencing was carried out using memory CD4+ T cells sorted from blood. Subset: CD45RA-negative fraction. The receptors originated from a woman aged 25-40 years in good health.

The rearrangement joins TRBV12-5 to TRBJ2-7, with D possibly TRBD1 on 6 matching bases. The V gene's germline CDR1 is LGHNT and CDR2 FRNRAP. The CDR3 runs 16 residues. Deletions cut 4 bases from V and 0 bases from J, with 16 bases between. The CDR3 DNA is TGTGCTAGTGGTTCCCCGGACAGAAGGAGCTCCTACGAGCAGTACTTC. Protein: CASGSPDRRSSYEQYF.

In this sample, this clone turned up a few times. This chain connects TRBV9 to TRBJ2-2, with no clear D. Between the trimmed V and J ends, which lost 0 bases and 7 bases, there was a span of 7 bases. CDR1 SGDLS and CDR2 YYNGEE come from the germline V gene. The CDR3 runs 13 residues. The chain's CDR3 is CASSVEWNGELFF. The CDR3 nucleotides are TGTGCCAGCAGCGTAGAGTGGAACGGGGAGCTGTTTTTT.

This clone was picked up one time. This sequence joins TRBV6-1 and TRBJ2-7; D ambiguous. The CDR3 spans 13 residues. With 4 bases removed from V and 3 bases from J, the gap between germline ends came to 10 bases. Per the germline V gene, CDR1 is MNHNS and CDR2 is SASEGT. The CDR3 DNA is TGTGCCAGCAGTGGTAGGGAAATCTACGAGCAGTACTTC. It translates to CASSGREIYEQYF.

The chain couples TRBV5-5 to TRBJ1-5; 7 nucleotides match TRBD1. Trimming at V came to 0 bases and at J to 2 bases, leaving 11 bases not matched to a gene. The CDR3 sequence is 18 residues long. Germline V gene lookup returns CDR1 SGHKS and CDR2 YYEKEE (reference sequence). CDR3 sequence: CASSLGGLTGKGNQPQHF. CDR3 bases: TGTGCCAGCAGCTTGGGGGGACTGACAGGGAAGGGCAATCAGCCCCAGCATTTT.

Only a few counts were recorded for this clone. CDR3 region: CAWSITRDEKLFF. The CDR3 DNA follows: TGTGCCTGGAGCATTACGAGGGATGAAAAACTGTTTTTT. This sequence joins TRBV30 and TRBJ1-4; no firm D call. The CDR3 is made up of 13 amino acids. The germline V gene has CDR1 GTSNPN and CDR2 SVGIG (reference sequence). V lost 3 bases, J lost 6 bases, and 11 bases lay in between. Looking up the rest from reference TRBV30 and TRBJ1-4 gives the full variable domain: SQTIHQWPATLVQPVGSPLSLECTVEGTSNPNLYWYRQAAGRGLQLLFYSVGIGQISSEVPQNLSASRPQDRQFILSSKKLLLSDSGFYLCAWSITRDEKLFFGSGTQLSVL.

The genes are TRBV28 and TRBJ1-2; D gene ambiguous. The CDR3 consists of 14 residues. CDR1 and CDR2 from the germline V gene are MDHEN and SYDVKM. V gave up 6 bases and J gave up 4 bases, with 15 bases separating them. The CDR3 bases are TGTGCCAGCAGCCTGCTGACGGAGGCCTATGGCTACACCTTC. Its protein product is CASSLLTEAYGYTF.

The V gene is TRBV28, the J gene TRBJ2-7; tentative D call: TRBD2 (6 bases). Per germline, CDR1 MDHEN and CDR2 SYDVKM. CDR3 length equals 15 residues. The V end was cut by 2 bases, the J end by 6 bases, with 17 bases between. The chain's CDR3 is CASSLSSGGAGEQYF. The CDR3 coding sequence is TGTGCCAGCAGTTTAAGTAGCGGAGGGGCGGGCGAGCAGTACTTC.

This clone appeared a few times. The chain combines TRBV5-1 with TRBJ1-5; 7 nucleotides agree with TRBD1. This CDR3 is 13 amino acids long. Trimming took 8 bases from V and 4 from J; bases not matched to a gene: 6. Germline V gene lookup returns CDR1 SGHRS and CDR2 YFSETQ. The CDR3 is CAREQGPNQPQHF. The CDR3 DNA sequence: TGCGCCAGAGAACAGGGGCCAAATCAGCCCCAGCATTTT.

This chain joins TRBV28 and TRBJ2-7, with D perhaps matching TRBD2 (5 bases). This CDR3 comprises 13 residues. The germline gives CDR1 MDHEN, CDR2 SYDVKM. V was clipped by 5 bases and J by 5 bases, with 13 bases between them. The CDR3 region has the DNA TGTGCCAGCAGTGGGCCGGAGGTGGACGAGCAGTACTTC. Translated: CASSGPEVDEQYF.

V is TRBV11-2 and J is TRBJ2-7, with unresolved D. The ends were cut back, 4 bases at V and 4 bases at J, with 11 bases in the middle. CDR3 length: 13 amino acids. The germline V gene has CDR1 SGHAT and CDR2 FQNNGV. The CDR3: CASSYLLVYEQYF. CDR3 nucleotide sequence: TGTGCCAGCAGCTACCTATTAGTATACGAGCAGTACTTC. The whole variable domain, remainder taken from reference TRBV11-2 and TRBJ2-7, is EAGVAQSPRYKIIEKRQSVAFWCNPISGHATLYWYQQILGQGPKLLIQFQNNGVVDDSQLPKDRFSAERLKGVDSTLKIQPAKLEDSAVYLCASSYLLVYEQYFGPGTRLTVT.

This sequence joins TRBV28 and TRBJ2-2, with TRBD1 identical over 7 bases. Germline V CDR1 and CDR2: MDHEN, SYDVKM. This CDR3 region has 16 residues. V shed 6 bases and J 0 bases; nucleotides not matched to a gene: 7. CDR3 sequence reads: CASSTDRVTNTGELFF. DNA for the CDR3: TGTGCCAGCAGCACCGACAGGGTAACGAACACCGGGGAGCTGTTTTTT. The full variable domain, rest sourced from reference TRBV28 and TRBJ2-2, is DVKVTQSSRYLVKRTGEKVFLECVQDMDHENMFWYRQDPGLGLRLIYFSYDVKMKEKGDIPEGYSVSREKKERFSLILESASTNQTSMYLCASSTDRVTNTGELFFGEGSRLTVL.

This clone was seen just once. The germline gene is not matched at one end of the junction; a read error may be the cause. The chain employs TRBV5-6 and TRBJ1-5; D perhaps matches TRBD1 (6 bases). In germline, CDR1 is SGHDT, CDR2 YYEEEE. CDR3 size: 14 residues. The CDR3 DNA reads TGTGCCAGCAGTTTGGACAGATCCAATCAGCCCCAGCATTTT. This gives the protein CASSLDRSNQPQHF. The whole variable domain, remainder taken from reference TRBV5-6 and TRBJ1-5, is DAGVTQSPTHLIKTRGQQVTLRCSPKSGHDTVSWYQQALGQGPQFIFQYYEEEERQRGNFPDRFSGHQFPNYSSELNVNALLLGDSALYLCASSLDRSNQPQHFGDGTRLSIL.

As DNA, the CDR3 is TGTGCCAGCAGATCGGGGGGTCAGCCCCAGCATTTT. Translated, it gives CASRSGGQPQHF. The rearrangement uses TRBV7-9 and TRBJ1-5; possible D gene TRBD1, 5 bases. This CDR3 is built from 12 residues. V was trimmed by 6 bases and J by 6 bases, leaving 9 bases between them. CDR1 is SEHNR, CDR2 FQNEAQ, per germline (reference sequence).

This clone was seen a single time. The rearrangement uses TRBV9 and TRBJ2-3; TRBD2 agrees at 7 bases. This CDR3 comprises 16 residues. The germline V gene has CDR1 SGDLS and CDR2 YYNGEE. V dropped 3 bases and J dropped 2; count of bases not matched to a gene: 9. The CDR3 reads CASSERAGIDTDTQYF. CDR3 sequence (DNA): TGTGCCAGCAGCGAGAGAGCGGGAATCGACACAGATACGCAGTATTTT. Looking up the rest from reference TRBV9 and TRBJ2-3 gives the full variable domain: DSGVTQTPKHLITATGQRVTLRCSPRSGDLSVYWYQQSLDQGLQFLIQYYNGEERAKGNILERFSAQQFPDLHSELNLSSLELGDSALYFCASSERAGIDTDTQYFGPGTRLTVL.

Note on this clone: Other DNA sequences in the same sample also yield this CDR3. The V gene is TRBV7-2, the J gene TRBJ2-1; D gene uncertain. The CDR3 totals 15 residues. V was trimmed by 1 base and J by 0 bases, leaving 7 bases between them. Per germline, CDR1 SGHTA and CDR2 FQGNSA. CDR3 loop: CASSLDPSSYNEQFF. As DNA, the CDR3 is TGTGCCAGCAGCTTAGACCCGAGCTCCTACAATGAGCAGTTCTTC.

The chain recombines TRBV30 with TRBJ2-3; TRBD2 agrees at 7 bases. The CDR3 has 11 residues. V was pared by 5 bases and J by 9 bases, with 5 bases of the junction left unmatched. Germline lookup yields CDR1 GTSNPN and CDR2 SVGIG (reference sequence). The chain's CDR3 is CAWQRERTQYF. CDR3 coding DNA: TGTGCCTGGCAGCGGGAAAGGACGCAGTATTTT.

The rearrangement joins TRBV7-9 to TRBJ2-7, with 11 bases fitting TRBD2. CDR3 size: 15 residues. CDR1 and CDR2 from the germline V gene are SEHNR and FQNEAQ (reference sequence). J gave up 5 bases and V 1 base, and 4 bases lay outside the gene matches. The CDR3 bases are TGTGCCAGCAGCTTAGTACTAGCGGGAGCGGACGAGCAGTACTTC. Translated: CASSLVLAGADEQYF.

The gene calls are TRBV6-6 and TRBJ1-3, with 12 positions matching TRBD1. The CDR3 extends over 16 amino acids. Germline V gives CDR1 MNHNY, CDR2 SVGAGI (reference sequence). V gave up 5 bases and J gave up 3 bases; unmatched junction bases: 5. The CDR3 sequence: CASSLRDRGLGNTIYF. As DNA, the CDR3 is TGTGCCAGCAGTCTCCGGGACAGGGGGCTTGGAAACACCATATATTTT.

V usage is TRBV5-1 and J usage is TRBJ2-1; 7 bases agree with TRBD2. Germline values: CDR1 SGHRS, CDR2 YFSETQ. The length of the CDR3 is 16 residues. With 4 bases clipped from V and 0 bases from J, the junction kept 7 bases outside the gene matches. Here the CDR3 reads CASSGGGVSSYNEQFF. The DNA of the CDR3 is TGCGCCAGCAGCGGGGGAGGGGTAAGCTCCTACAATGAGCAGTTCTTC.

The chain couples TRBV7-2 to TRBJ1-1; a weak D match, TRBD1 (5 bases). This CDR3 spans 16 amino acids. CDR1 and CDR2 (germline): SGHTA, FQGNSA. Between the trimmed V and J ends, which lost 1 base and 0 bases, there was a span of 12 bases. The CDR3 is CASSLEGSGLNTEAFF. The CDR3 nucleotides are TGTGCCAGCAGCTTAGAGGGGAGCGGTTTGAACACTGAAGCTTTCTTT.

CDR3 sequence: CASSLGEGIDTQYF. Written as DNA, the CDR3 is TGCGCCAGCAGCTTGGGGGAGGGCATAGATACGCAGTATTTT. The V gene is TRBV5-1, the J gene TRBJ2-3, with 7 positions matching TRBD2. V was clipped by 0 bases and J by 5 bases; unmatched bases: 3. Germline V lookup: CDR1 SGHRS, CDR2 YFSETQ. This CDR3 is built from 14 residues. Looking up the rest from reference TRBV5-1 and TRBJ2-3 gives the full variable domain: KAGVTQTPRYLIKTRGQQVTLSCSPISGHRSVSWYQQTPGQGLQFLFEYFSETQRNKGNFPGRFSGRQFSNSRSEMNVSTLELGDSALYLCASSLGEGIDTQYFGPGTRLTVL.

This clone has more than one count but fewer than ten. The rearrangement links TRBV28 to TRBJ1-5, with TRBD1 matching 9 bases. V dropped 7 bases and J dropped 3; count of bases not matched to a gene: 7. In germline, CDR1 is MDHEN, CDR2 SYDVKM. The CDR3 runs 15 residues. The CDR3 sequence: CASTTGGLDNQPQHF. CDR3 sequence (DNA): TGTGCCAGCACCACAGGGGGCTTGGACAATCAGCCCCAGCATTTT.

This clone was seen ten or more times. J is TRBJ1-5 and V is TRBV28, with D perhaps matching TRBD1 (6 bases). This CDR3 spans 14 amino acids. V was trimmed by 10 bases and J by 3 bases, leaving 16 bases between them. Germline CDR1 and CDR2: MDHEN and SYDVKM. CDR3 loop: CANTWTDFNQPQHF. The CDR3 nucleotides are TGTGCCAACACGTGGACAGACTTCAATCAGCCCCAGCATTTT.

The V call is TRBV5-8, the J call TRBJ1-3; no clear D. Germline lookup yields CDR1 SGHTS and CDR2 YDEGEE. The CDR3 has 16 residues. The V end was cut by 1 base, the J end by 0 bases, with 11 bases between. CDR3 DNA sequence: TGTGCCAGCAGCTTGTTCGGCCGGAACTCTGGAAACACCATATATTTT. Its protein product is CASSLFGRNSGNTIYF.

This clone was counted only a few times. The rearrangement joins TRBV9 to TRBJ2-1; D is possibly TRBD2 (6 bases). V lost 0 bases, J lost 4 bases, and 14 bases lay in between. This CDR3 is built from 16 residues. Per the germline V gene, CDR1 is SGDLS and CDR2 is YYNGEE. The CDR3 coding sequence is TGTGCCAGCAGCGTAGGCGGGGCTAGCGATTACAATGAGCAGTTCTTC. Translation gives CASSVGGASDYNEQFF.

The gene calls are TRBV28 and TRBJ2-5; 7 bases match TRBD2. From germline, CDR1 is MDHEN and CDR2 SYDVKM. V shed 8 bases, J shed 5 bases, and the junction held 14 bases outside the gene matches. This CDR3 contains 15 residues. CDR3 residues: CASYPGGSIVETQYF. CDR3 DNA sequence: TGTGCCAGCTACCCGGGCGGGAGTATTGTCGAGACCCAGTACTTC.